Detailed here is one T cell receptor (beta chain). This entry comes from a study of blood T cells in healthy people across ages. Healthy Caucasians from Russia aged roughly 6 to 95 served as donors. Trimming left V 6 bases short and J 0 bases short, with 9 bases between. Germline V CDR1 and CDR2: MNHEY, SMNVEV (reference sequence). CDR3 length: 14 residues. PCR was performed a second time for about 7 to 11 cycles using a sample-barcoded 5' primer and a J-beta primer mix. TCRdb reprocessed the 5' RACE reads via MiXCR and lists one record per CDR3 protein. This table holds about 1.6 million distinct CDR3 sequences, roughly a third found once.

V usage is TRBV27 and J usage is TRBJ2-1; D call uncertain. This clonotype originated in a woman in her twenties or thirties in good health. Sequenced input: blood. The DNA of the CDR3 is TGTGCCAGCAGATTACAACACTCCTACAATGAGCAGTTCTTC. This sequence encodes CASRLQHSYNEQFF.